What follows are 15 T cell receptor beta chains derived from one specimen sequenced in a study of T cells in Graves' hyperthyroidism and ophthalmopathy. There were TCR beta CDR3 regions amplified from RNA transcripts. Researchers ran a first-round RT-PCR on the TCR CDR3 using the HTBI primer set. TCRdb re-analysed the multiplex PCR reads in MiXCR, keeping a single row per CDR3 protein. Of about 500,000 distinct CDR3 sequences listed, roughly 18% were seen once; the top ten hold roughly a sixth. The sequenced sample was blood. The receptor source for this set is a young woman with Graves' ophthalmopathy.

This clonotype was seen only a few times. The chain uses TRBV14 and TRBJ1-3; 9 nucleotides agree with TRBD1. J gave up 0 bases and V 3 bases, and 6 bases lay outside the gene matches. The CDR3 covers 17 residues. Germline V gene data show CDR1 as SGHDN and CDR2 as FVKESK. CDR3 DNA: TGTGCCAGCAGCCAGGAAACAGGGGGCCTCTCTGGAAACACCATATATTTT. Its translation: CASSQETGGLSGNTIYF.

The V gene is TRBV4-1, the J gene TRBJ2-2, with D hard to call. CDR1 and CDR2 (germline): MGHRA, YSYEKL. There are 16 residues in the CDR3. The germline V and J ends were trimmed by 2 bases and 7 bases, with 17 bases remaining between them. This chain's CDR3 is CASSQKLGTPHGELFF. The CDR3 DNA reads as TGCGCCAGCAGCCAAAAACTGGGAACACCCCACGGGGAGCTGTTTTTT.

This clonotype occurred many times. This rearrangement joins TRBV28 to TRBJ2-1; the D gene is possibly TRBD1 (6 bases). Trimming left V 6 bases short and J 0 bases short, with 15 bases between. CDR1 is MDHEN, CDR2 SYDVKM, per germline. The CDR3 is 16 amino acids. The CDR3 spells CASSVPGVGSYNEQFF. The CDR3 DNA is TGTGCCAGCAGCGTCCCAGGGGTCGGCTCCTACAATGAGCAGTTCTTC.

This chain joins TRBV6-1 and TRBJ2-4; D is possibly TRBD1 (6 bases). There are 16 residues in the CDR3. The germline V gene encodes CDR1 MNHNS and CDR2 SASEGT. Trimming left V 5 bases short and J 6 bases short, with 20 bases between. CDR3 residues: CASSQGSEGVGNIQYF. Written as DNA, the CDR3 is TGTGCCAGCAGTCAAGGTTCAGAGGGGGTGGGAAACATTCAGTACTTC.

Many counts were recorded for this clonotype. V and J are TRBV7-3 and TRBJ2-3; TRBD2 agrees at 7 bases. CDR1 and CDR2 (germline): SGHTA, FQGTGA. J lost 4 bases, V lost 5 bases, and 9 bases had no gene match. The CDR3 has 15 residues. In nucleotides, the CDR3 is TGTGCCAGCAGCCCGTCCGGGGGGAGGTCAGATACGCAGTATTTT. Its translation is CASSPSGGRSDTQYF. The full variable domain, with the rest looked up from reference TRBV7-3 and TRBJ2-3, is GAGVSQTPSNKVTEKGKYVELRCDPISGHTALYWYRQSLGQGPEFLIYFQGTGAADDSGLPNDRFFAVRPEGSVSTLKIQRTERGDSAVYLCASSPSGGRSDTQYFGPGTRLTVL.

In its sample, this clonotype was seen many times. J is TRBJ2-7 and V is TRBV18; TRBD1 is a possible D gene (6 bases). The CDR3 consists of 16 residues. The germline gives CDR1 KGHSH, CDR2 LQKENI. The V gene lost 3 bases and the J gene lost 2 bases, with 17 bases spanning the gap. In DNA form, the CDR3 reads TGTGCCAGCTCACCTCAACTCCGGGACACCACCTACGAGCAGTACTTC. As protein: CASSPQLRDTTYEQYF.

This clonotype was detected ten times or more. The chain couples TRBV6-2 or TRBV6-3 to TRBJ2-3; the match to TRBD2 covers 10 bases. Germline V gives CDR1 MNHEY, CDR2 SVGEGT. The CDR3 spans 17 residues. V shed 2 bases and J 4 bases; nucleotides not matched to a gene: 9. Here the CDR3 DNA reads TGTGCCAGCAGTTACGACTTGACTAGCGGGTTCGCAGATACGCAGTATTTT. It specifies CASSYDLTSGFADTQYF.

This clonotype was observed a handful of times. V and J are TRBV19 and TRBJ1-1; perhaps TRBD1 as D (5 bases). Germline-derived CDR1 and CDR2 are LNHDA and SQIVND (reference sequence). The CDR3 runs 15 residues. V shed 4 bases and J shed 3 bases, with 15 bases lying between them. The CDR3 here is CASSKGWGGDTEAFF. The CDR3 DNA reads as TGTGCCAGTAGTAAGGGTTGGGGGGGGGACACTGAAGCTTTCTTT. The whole variable domain, filled in from reference TRBV19 and TRBJ1-1, reads DGGITQSPKYLFRKEGQNVTLSCEQNLNHDAMYWYRQDPGQGLRLIYYSQIVNDFQKGDIAEGYSVSREKKESFPLTVTSAQKNPTAFYLCASSKGWGGDTEAFFGQGTRLTVV.

This clonotype was seen only a few times. The chain links TRBV6-1 to TRBJ1-3; TRBD1 matches 8 bases. J was trimmed by 2 bases and V by 5 bases; bases with no gene match: 14. CDR1 is MNHNS and CDR2 is SASEGT in the germline V gene. CDR3 length: 18 residues. The CDR3 DNA reads TGTGCCAGCAGTCCCGGAGGCACAGGGGGATTAACTGGAAACACCATATATTTT. Amino acids: CASSPGGTGGLTGNTIYF.

V gene TRBV19 combines with J gene TRBJ2-1, with 13 bases that match TRBD2. V shed 6 bases, J shed 2 bases, and the junction held 4 bases outside the gene matches. The CDR3 contains 16 residues. Looked up from germline, CDR1 is LNHDA and CDR2 is SQIVND (reference sequence). The CDR3 sequence: CASRPLAGGPYNEQFF. The CDR3 nucleotides are TGTGCCAGTAGACCACTAGCGGGAGGGCCCTACAATGAGCAGTTCTTC.

This clonotype has more than one count but fewer than ten. The rearrangement uses TRBV15 and TRBJ2-2; D is perhaps TRBD2 (6 bases). The CDR3 is 21 amino acids. Germline CDR1 and CDR2: LNHNV and YYDKDF (reference sequence). Trimming shortened V by 1 base and J by 4 bases, and 28 bases separated the two germline ends. The CDR3 DNA follows: TGTGCCACCAGCAGAGTGGCGGTCTTCGTCTCGGGGAGGAGGGTCACCGGGGAGCTGTTTTTT. It is translated as CATSRVAVFVSGRRVTGELFF.

The chain employs TRBV5-6 and TRBJ2-3, with 8 bases fitting TRBD2. Germline V lookup: CDR1 SGHDT, CDR2 YYEEEE. The junction had 8 bases not matched to a gene; V was cut back by 2 bases and J by 3 bases. The CDR3 spans 16 residues. CDR3 protein: CASSFQAGELTDTQYF. DNA for the CDR3: TGTGCCAGCAGCTTTCAAGCGGGAGAATTGACAGATACGCAGTATTTT.

This clonotype was detected ten times or more. The rearrangement uses TRBV27 and TRBJ2-7; no clear D gene. With 4 bases removed from V and 2 bases from J, the gap between germline ends came to 18 bases. This CDR3 contains 16 residues. CDR1 and CDR2 (germline): MNHEY, SMNVEV (reference sequence). The CDR3 nucleotides read TGTGCCAGCAGTTCACCAGGACCCCCATGGCCCTACGAGCAGTACTTC. It is translated as CASSSPGPPWPYEQYF.

This clonotype was detected ten times or more. CDR3 sequence: CASRDSTGNTGELFF. The CDR3, as DNA: TGTGCCAGCAGGGACTCAACGGGGAACACCGGGGAGCTGTTTTTT. V gene TRBV2 combines with J gene TRBJ2-2; TRBD2 might be the D (5 bases). From germline, CDR1 is SNHLY and CDR2 FYNNEI. CDR3 length: 15 amino acids. V was trimmed by 6 bases and J by 1 base, leaving 12 bases between them.

This clonotype was observed at least ten times. The chain has TRBV20-1 and TRBJ2-7, with D perhaps TRBD2 (6 bases). This CDR3 has 13 residues. With 0 bases removed from V and 4 bases from J, the gap between germline ends came to 10 bases. The germline CDR1 and CDR2 sequences are DFQATT and SNEGSKA (reference sequence). CDR3 protein: CSARDSGRYEQYF. In nucleotides, the CDR3 is TGCAGTGCTAGAGATAGCGGTCGATACGAGCAGTACTTC.